The T cell receptor beta chain under discussion was sequenced for a study of T cell repertoires in cytomegalovirus infection. Turning to the study itself: CMV infection plus the matching HLA type was flagged by public TCR beta signatures. Findings and caveats of the study: Dominating the ex vivo response were TCR beta clonotypes that were CMV-specific and HLA-C-restricted. Accumulated public TCR beta family frequency recognized individuals carrying CMV together with the relevant HLA.

As regards this clonotype: Its antigen is as yet unknown.

TCRdb passed the reads through MiXCR, listing each CDR3 protein once. The table shows about 180,000 distinct CDR3 sequences, with about 17% occurring only once. J gave up 2 bases and V 0 bases, and 4 bases lay outside the gene matches. This CDR3 contains 16 residues. Germline CDR1 reads SQVTM; CDR2 reads ANQGSEA. Sequencing input: CD8+ T cells from PBMCs. The origin of this receptor is a human donor in good health (CMV status not recorded). Some clones in this sample may be carry-over from other donors' samples. The V gene is TRBV29-1, the J gene TRBJ2-1; 10 bases agree with TRBD2. The CDR3 sequence: CSVEDLSGGAYNEQFF. The DNA for the CDR3 is TGCAGCGTTGAAGACCTGAGCGGGGGGGCCTACAATGAGCAGTTCTTC.